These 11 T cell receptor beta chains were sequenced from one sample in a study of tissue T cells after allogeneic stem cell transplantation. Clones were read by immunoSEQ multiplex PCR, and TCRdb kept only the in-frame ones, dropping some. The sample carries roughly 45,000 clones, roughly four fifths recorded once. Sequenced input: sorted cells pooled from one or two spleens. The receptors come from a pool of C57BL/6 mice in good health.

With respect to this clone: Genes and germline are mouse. The CDR3 protein is CASSPGVERLFF. The part of the CDR3 DNA that was read is TGTGCCAGCAGCCCAGGGGTCGAAAGATTATTT. The genes are TRBV3 and TRBJ1-4; D is possibly TRBD1 (6 bases). Sequencing ends 1 residue short of the CDR3 end; the germline J gene provides the rest. The CDR3 is 12 residues long. Between the trimmed V and J ends, which lost 5 bases and 7 bases, there was a span of 8 bases. Germline CDR1 SNHLY, CDR2 FYNGKV (reference sequence). Combining the CDR3 with reference TRBV3 and TRBJ1-4 gives the whole variable domain GPKVLQIPSHQIIDMGQMVTLNCDPVSNHLYFYWYKQILGQQMEFLVNFYNGKVMEKSKLFKDQFSVERPDGSYFTLKIQPTALEDSAVYFCASSPGVERLFFGHGTKLSVL.

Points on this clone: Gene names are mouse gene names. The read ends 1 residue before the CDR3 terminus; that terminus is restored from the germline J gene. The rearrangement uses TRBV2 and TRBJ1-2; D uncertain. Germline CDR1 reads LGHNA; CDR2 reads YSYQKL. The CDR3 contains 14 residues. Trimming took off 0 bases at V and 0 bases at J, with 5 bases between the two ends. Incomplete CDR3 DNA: TGTGCCAGCAGCCAAGACGCAACAAACTCCGACTACACC. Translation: CASSQDATNSDYT. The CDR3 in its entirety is CASSQDATNSDYTF. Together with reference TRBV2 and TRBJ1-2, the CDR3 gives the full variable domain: DPKIIQKPKYLVAVTGSEKILICEQYLGHNAMYWYRQSAKKPLEFMFSYSYQKLMDNQTASSRFQPQSSKKNHLDLQITALKPDDSATYFCASSQDATNSDYTFGSGTRLLVI.

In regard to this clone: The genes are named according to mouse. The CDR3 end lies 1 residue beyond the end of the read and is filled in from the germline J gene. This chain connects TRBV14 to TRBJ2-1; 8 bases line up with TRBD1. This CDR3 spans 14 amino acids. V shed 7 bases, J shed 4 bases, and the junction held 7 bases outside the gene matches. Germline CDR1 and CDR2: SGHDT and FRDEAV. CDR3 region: CASLGQGAYAEQFF. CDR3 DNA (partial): TGTGCCAGCCTAGGGCAGGGGGCATATGCTGAGCAGTTC.

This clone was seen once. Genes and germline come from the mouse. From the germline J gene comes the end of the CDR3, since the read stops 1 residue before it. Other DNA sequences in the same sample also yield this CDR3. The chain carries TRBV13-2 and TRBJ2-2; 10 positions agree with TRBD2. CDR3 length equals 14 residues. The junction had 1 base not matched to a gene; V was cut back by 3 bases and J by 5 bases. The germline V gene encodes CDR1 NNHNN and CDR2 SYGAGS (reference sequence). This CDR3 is CASGGDWGTGQLYF. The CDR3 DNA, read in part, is TGTGCCAGCGGTGGGGACTGGGGTACCGGGCAGCTCTAC.

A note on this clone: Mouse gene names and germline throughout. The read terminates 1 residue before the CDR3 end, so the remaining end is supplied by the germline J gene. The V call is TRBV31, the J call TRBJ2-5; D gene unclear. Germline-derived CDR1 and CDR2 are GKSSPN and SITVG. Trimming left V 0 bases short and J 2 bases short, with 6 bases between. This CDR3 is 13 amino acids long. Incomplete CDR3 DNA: TGTGCCTGGAGTCTGGGGTTCCAAGACACCCAGTAC. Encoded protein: CAWSLGFQDTQY. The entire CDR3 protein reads CAWSLGFQDTQYF. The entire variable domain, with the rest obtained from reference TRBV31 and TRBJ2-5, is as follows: AQTIHQWPVAEIKAVGSPLSLGCTIKGKSSPNLYWYWQATGGTLQQLFYSITVGQVESVVQLNLSASRPKDDQFILSTEKLLLSHSGFYLCAWSLGFQDTQYFGPGTRLLVL.

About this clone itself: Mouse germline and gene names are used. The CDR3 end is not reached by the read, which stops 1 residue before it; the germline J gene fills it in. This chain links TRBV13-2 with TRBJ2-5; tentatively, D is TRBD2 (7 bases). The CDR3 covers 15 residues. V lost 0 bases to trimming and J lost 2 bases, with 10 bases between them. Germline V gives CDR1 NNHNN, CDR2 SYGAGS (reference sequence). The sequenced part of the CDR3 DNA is TGTGCCAGCGGTGATGCGGGGGGCTCCCAAGACACCCAGTAC. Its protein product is CASGDAGGSQDTQY. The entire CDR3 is CASGDAGGSQDTQYF.

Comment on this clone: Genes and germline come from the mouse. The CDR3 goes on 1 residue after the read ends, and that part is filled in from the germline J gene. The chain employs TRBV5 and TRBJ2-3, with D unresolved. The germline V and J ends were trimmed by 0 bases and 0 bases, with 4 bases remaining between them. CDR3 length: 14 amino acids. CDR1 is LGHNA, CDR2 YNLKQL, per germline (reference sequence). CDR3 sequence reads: CASSQDTSAETLYF. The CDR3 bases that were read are TGTGCCAGCAGCCAAGACACAAGTGCAGAAACGCTGTAT.

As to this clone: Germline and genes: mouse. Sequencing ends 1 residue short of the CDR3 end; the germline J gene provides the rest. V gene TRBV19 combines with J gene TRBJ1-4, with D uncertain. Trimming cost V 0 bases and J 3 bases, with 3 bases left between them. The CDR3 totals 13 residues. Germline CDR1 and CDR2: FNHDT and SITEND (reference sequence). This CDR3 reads CASSIGPNERLFF. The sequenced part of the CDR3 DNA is TGTGCCAGCAGTATAGGACCCAACGAAAGATTATTT.

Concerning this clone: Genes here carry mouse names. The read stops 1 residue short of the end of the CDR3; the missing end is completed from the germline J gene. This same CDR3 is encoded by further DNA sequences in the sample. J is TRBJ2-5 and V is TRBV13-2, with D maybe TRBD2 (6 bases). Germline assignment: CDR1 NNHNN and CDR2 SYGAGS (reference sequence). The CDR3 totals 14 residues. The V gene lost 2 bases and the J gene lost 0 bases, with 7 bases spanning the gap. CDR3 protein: CASGDWGNQDTQYF. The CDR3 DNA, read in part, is TGTGCCAGCGGTGACTGGGGTAACCAAGACACCCAGTAC.

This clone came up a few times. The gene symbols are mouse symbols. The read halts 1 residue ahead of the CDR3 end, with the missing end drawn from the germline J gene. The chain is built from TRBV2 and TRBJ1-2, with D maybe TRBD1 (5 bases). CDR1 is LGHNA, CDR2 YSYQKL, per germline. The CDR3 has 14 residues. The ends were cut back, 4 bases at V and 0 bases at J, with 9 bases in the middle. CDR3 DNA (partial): TGTGCCAGCAGCCCGGGGACGGCAAACTCCGACTACACC. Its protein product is CASSPGTANSDYT. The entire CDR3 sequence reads CASSPGTANSDYTF.

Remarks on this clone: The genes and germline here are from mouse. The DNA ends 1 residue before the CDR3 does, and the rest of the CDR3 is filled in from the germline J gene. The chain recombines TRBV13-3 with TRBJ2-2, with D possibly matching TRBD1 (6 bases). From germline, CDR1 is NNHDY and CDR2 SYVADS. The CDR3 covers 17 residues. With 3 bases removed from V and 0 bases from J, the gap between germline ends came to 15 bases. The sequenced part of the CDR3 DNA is TGTGCCAGCAGTGCATCTCCCGGGACACCAAACACCGGGCAGCTCTAC. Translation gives CASSASPGTPNTGQLY. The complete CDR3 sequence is CASSASPGTPNTGQLYF.